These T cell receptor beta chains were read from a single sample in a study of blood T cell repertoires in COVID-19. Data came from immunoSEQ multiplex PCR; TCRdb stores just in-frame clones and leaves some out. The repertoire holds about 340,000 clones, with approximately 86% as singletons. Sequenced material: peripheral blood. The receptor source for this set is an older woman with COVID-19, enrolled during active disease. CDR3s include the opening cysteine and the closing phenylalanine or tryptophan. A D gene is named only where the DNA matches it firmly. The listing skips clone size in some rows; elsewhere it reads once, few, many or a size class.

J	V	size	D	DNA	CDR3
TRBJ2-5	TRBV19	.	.	TGTGCCAGTAGCCCGACAGTTTTCCAAGAGACCCAGTACTTC	CASSPTVFQETQYF
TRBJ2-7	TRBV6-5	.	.	TGTGCCAGCACCACAGGTCACGAGCAGTACTTC	CASTTGHEQYF
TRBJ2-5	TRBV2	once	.	TGTGCCAGCAGTGTGACAGTAGAGACCCAGTACTTC	CASSVTVETQYF
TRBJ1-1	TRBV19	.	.	TGTGCCAGTAGTAGGGCAGGGTCGGACACTGAAGCTTTCTTT	CASSRAGSDTEAFF
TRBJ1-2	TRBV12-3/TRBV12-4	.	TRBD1	TGTGCCAGCAGTCCCGGGACAGGCTACTACACCTTC	CASSPGTGYYTF
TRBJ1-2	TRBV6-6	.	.	TGTGCCAGCAGTTACGATTGGCAGGGTAGCAACTATGGCTACACCTTC	CASSYDWQGSNYGYTF
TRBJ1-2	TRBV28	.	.	TGTGCCAGCGGCCCCCCCGGGTTTGGCTACACCTTC	CASGPPGFGYTF
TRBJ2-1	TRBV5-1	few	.	TGCGCCAGCAGGACAGGAGTCAATGAGCAGTTCTTC	CASRTGVNEQFF
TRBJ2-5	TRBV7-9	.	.	TGTGCCAGCCGCCCGGACCGGGGGAGGGAGACCCAGTACTTC	CASRPDRGRETQYF
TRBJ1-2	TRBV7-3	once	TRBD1	TGTGCCAGCGCCCCGGGACAGCAAACTGGCTACACCTTC	CASAPGQQTGYTF
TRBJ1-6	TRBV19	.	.	TGTGCCAGTAGCCCGAGACCAGGGGATTCACCCCTCCACTTT	CASSPRPGDSPLHF
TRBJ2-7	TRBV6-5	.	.	TGTGCCAGCAGGGAGGGCGGGGCTAACTATTACGAGCAGTACTTC	CASREGGANYYEQYF
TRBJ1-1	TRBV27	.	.	TGTGCCAGCAGTTTTCATCCCCGGGGGGGGGAGTTGAACACTGAAGCTTTCTTT	CASSFHPRGGELNTEAFF
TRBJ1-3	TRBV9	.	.	TGTGCCAGCAACAGTGGAAACACCATATATTTT	CASNSGNTIYF
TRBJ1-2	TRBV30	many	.	TGTGCCTGGAGAGGCAGGGGCTACACCTTC	CAWRGRGYTF
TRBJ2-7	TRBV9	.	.	TGTGCCAGCAGCGTAGCGGACTCCCAAAGTCAGTACTTC	CASSVADSQSQYF
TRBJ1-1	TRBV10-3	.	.	TGTGCCATCAGTCCCGCACGTCGAGAGAACACTGAAGCTTTCTTT	CAISPARRENTEAFF
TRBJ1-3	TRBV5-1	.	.	TGCGCCAGCAGCTTGGGAGATCTTGCTGGAAACACCATATATTTT	CASSLGDLAGNTIYF
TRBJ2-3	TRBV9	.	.	TGTGCCAGCAGCTCTGGGGGGGCCGGGACCACAGATACGCAGTATTTT	CASSSGGAGTTDTQYF
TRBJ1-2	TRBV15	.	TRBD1	TGTGCCACCAGCAGAGGACAGGGGGAGAATGGCTACACCTTC	CATSRGQGENGYTF
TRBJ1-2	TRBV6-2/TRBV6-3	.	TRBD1	TGTGCCAGCAGTTACACGACAGGGGGCGCGGATGGCTACACCTTC	CASSYTTGGADGYTF
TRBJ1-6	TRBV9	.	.	TGTGCCAGCAGCGAGGGGAATTCACCCCTCCACTTT	CASSEGNSPLHF
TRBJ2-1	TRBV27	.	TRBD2	TGTGCCAGCAGTTCGCGACTAAGCGGGGGGGGAAGATACAATGAGCAGTTCTTC	CASSSRLSGGGRYNEQFF
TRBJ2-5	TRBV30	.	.	TGTGCCTGGAGCGGCCGGGTCGGGGTGTACTTC	CAWSGRVGVYF
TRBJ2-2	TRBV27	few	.	TGTGCCAGCAGTTTATTACAGGACCCATTTCCTAACACCGGGGAGCTGTTTTTT	CASSLLQDPFPNTGELFF
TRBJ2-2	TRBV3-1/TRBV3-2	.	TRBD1	TGTGCCAGCGCCGGGACAGCGAACACCGGGGAGCTGTTTTTT	CASAGTANTGELFF
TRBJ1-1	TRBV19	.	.	TGTGCCAGTAGTATTTTGTATGGGGGAGGGACTGAAGCTTTCTTT	CASSILYGGGTEAFF
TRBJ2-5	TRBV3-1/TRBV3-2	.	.	TGTGCCAGCACCCAAGCCCCGGGGAGAGAGACCCAGTACTTC	CASTQAPGRETQYF
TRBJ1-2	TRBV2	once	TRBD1	TGTGCCAGCAAGCTGACAGGGAACTATGGCTACACCTTC	CASKLTGNYGYTF
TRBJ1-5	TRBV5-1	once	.	TGCGCCAGCAGCTTGGGTGCCAGGGGCCCTCAGGGCAATCAGCCCCAGCATTTT	CASSLGARGPQGNQPQHF
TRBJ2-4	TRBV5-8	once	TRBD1	TGTGCCAGCAGCTTGGGTCTCCGGGACAGCCGGGCCAAAAACATTCAGTACTTC	CASSLGLRDSRAKNIQYF
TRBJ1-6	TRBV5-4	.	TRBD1	TGTGCCAGCAGCTTATCCTCCGGGACAGGGAATTCACCCCTCCACTTT	CASSLSSGTGNSPLHF
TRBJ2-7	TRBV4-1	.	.	TGCGCCAGCAGCCAAGATCGGGACTTTCCCTACGAGCAGTACTTC	CASSQDRDFPYEQYF
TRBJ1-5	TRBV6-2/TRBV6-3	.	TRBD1	TGTGCCAGCAGTTACCTTCACAGGGGGCCTCAGCCCCAGCATTTT	CASSYLHRGPQPQHF
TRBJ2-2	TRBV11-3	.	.	TGTGCCAGCAGCTTAGGCGCACAGGGCGGCCCCGGGGAGCTGTTTTTT	CASSLGAQGGPGELFF
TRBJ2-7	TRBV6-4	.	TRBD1	TGTGCCAGCAGTGCCCAACAGGGGCCCTACGAGCAGTACTTC	CASSAQQGPYEQYF